There are many counts of the clone carrying this TCR beta chain. Its specificity is unknown. From roughly 400 ng of RNA, a library with molecular barcoded alpha/delta and beta/gamma adaptors was made. TCRdb fed the reads into MiXCR, producing one record per CDR3 protein. Among about 86,000 distinct CDR3 sequences, roughly an eighth were seen once, and the ten largest hold around 14%. Germline V gene lookup returns CDR1 SGHRS and CDR2 YFSETQ. The CDR3 is 16 residues long. Germline trimming cut 0 bases from V and 3 bases from J; bases unmatched to any gene: 4. This sample is drawn from a study of read filtering for tumor transcriptome and immune sequencing. Overall study context: Patients were approximately 17 male and about 15 female, mean age 65.9 years, range roughly 47 to 80. Transcriptome libraries were built from DNase-treated RNA.

Study-wide results and caveats: IR-seq and RNA-seq agreed better without single-read clonotypes. In IR-seq, single-read clonotypes were around 80% of clonotypes but about 3.5% of reads.

The chain has TRBV5-1 and TRBJ2-1, with 9 positions matching TRBD2. The source material was a population of CD138-negative cells sorted from bone marrow. This sequence was found in a donor aged 40 or older with multiple myeloma. The CDR3 reads CASSLAGSGSYNEQFF. The DNA for the CDR3 is TGCGCCAGCAGCTTGGCGGGTAGCGGGAGCTACAATGAGCAGTTCTTC.